This T cell receptor (beta chain) was obtained from a study of Graves' ophthalmopathy and Graves' hyperthyroidism. V lost 4 bases and J lost 0; bases outside the gene matches: 6. CDR3 length equals 15 residues. Germline CDR1 reads SGDLS; CDR2 reads YYNGEE. Amplification of the TCR beta CDR3 regions used RNA transcripts (as template). Second-round multiplex PCR came after a first-round RT-PCR that employed HTBI primers. TCRdb ran MiXCR on the multiplex PCR reads and lists one entry per CDR3 protein. The profile shows 600,000 to 700,000 distinct CDR3 sequences, more than 40% of them singletons. This sequence originates from an adult man with Graves' ophthalmopathy. The sample taken for sequencing was peripheral blood. The V call is TRBV9, the J call TRBJ1-1, with 7 bases lining up with TRBD1. CDR3 residues: CASSPEDRLNTEAFF. The CDR3 DNA is TGTGCCAGCAGCCCAGAGGACAGGTTGAACACTGAAGCTTTCTTT.